The TCR beta chain described here comes from a study of blood T cell repertoires in COVID-19. Source study methods: Amplifying reference gene primers gave estimates of nucleated cell counts. Sequencing used immunoSEQ multiplex PCR; TCRdb keeps in-frame clones, though not all of them. V and J calls and clone size are copied from that table; D and trimming were computed from the DNA. This sample has 70,000 to 95,000 clones, with 89% found just once. Unmatched junction bases numbered 8, after V lost 2 bases and J lost 2 bases. CDR1 is GTSNPN and CDR2 is SVGIG in the germline V gene (reference sequence). CDR3 length: 15 residues.

The TCR comes from a man aged 50 to 60 with acute or convalescent COVID-19. The chain combines TRBV30 with TRBJ2-5, with 7 bases identical to TRBD1. The sample consisted of peripheral blood. The CDR3, as DNA: TGTGCCTGGAGTAGTGGACAGGATCTACAAGAGACCCAGTACTTC. Translating it yields CAWSSGQDLQETQYF.